This T cell receptor beta chain came from a study of shared clonotypes between healthy human individuals. Study-wide results and caveats: Estimated clonotype richness was generally higher in naive than memory subsets.

Measured with immunoSEQ multiplex PCR; TCRdb has only the in-frame clones, and not every one. The table shows about 580,000 clones, with roughly 98% occurring only once. The V end lost 7 bases, the J end lost 9 bases, and 12 bases lay between the germline ends. The CDR3 sequence is 11 residues long. Germline V lookup: CDR1 MNHEY, CDR2 SMNVEV (reference sequence). CD45RO-negative CD8 cells positively selected for CCR7 made up the naive population, which excluded terminally differentiated effector memory CD45RA+ cells. To note about this clone: No antigen is known for it.

The sample comprised naive CD8+ T cells sorted from blood. The sequence came from a man aged 25-40 years in good health. The rearrangement uses TRBV27 and TRBJ1-1, with D unresolved. This chain's CDR3 is CASKGPVQAFF. CDR3 sequence (DNA): TGTGCCAGCAAAGGCCCAGTCCAAGCTTTCTTT.